This T cell receptor beta chain was captured in a study of T-cell reconstitution after alpha-beta-depleted transplantation in children. Notes on this clonotype: Antigen specificity is unknown.

After removal of 0 bases from V and 6 bases from J, the junction contained 5 bases not matched to a gene. The CDR3 totals 18 residues. From germline, CDR1 is LGHNA and CDR2 YNFKEQ. Regarding the study as a whole: Expanded clones from the graft, numbering several hundred, reportedly supplied alpha-beta T cells about two months after transplant. Newly generated T cells supplied most T-cell counts and diversity one year post-transplant.

Unique molecular identifiers were used in preparing the TCRbeta library. TCRdb redid the calling of the PCR reads with MiXCR, one entry per CDR3 protein. Here the sample spans a few hundred thousand distinct CDR3 sequences, around a tenth being singletons. This chain uses TRBV4-2 with TRBJ2-2, with 15 bases matching TRBD2. The clonotype comes from a male patient aged 2 to 10 who had a stem cell transplant for chronic granulomatous disease, so the T cells may come from the graft donor. Sequences were derived from peripheral blood, sampled 180 days after TCRalphabeta/CD19-depleted stem cell transplant. CDR3 in amino acids: CASSQDGGLAGGAGELFF. The CDR3 DNA reads as TGTGCCAGCAGCCAAGATGGGGGACTAGCGGGAGGTGCCGGGGAGCTGTTTTTT.